The clone carrying this TCR beta chain was detected only once. This sample was included in a study of control samples from healthy donors and cancer patients. This table comes from immunoSEQ multiplex PCR, and its TCRdb copy is limited to in-frame clones, with some not included. The table records about 85,000 clones, roughly nine tenths of them present only once. Germline assignment: CDR1 LNHDA and CDR2 SQIVND (reference sequence). V lost 9 bases and J lost 6, with 24 bases in between. This CDR3 is built from 15 residues. Material for sequencing was blood. This chain joins TRBV19 and TRBJ2-7; D gene unclear. The clonotype was recovered from a woman aged 60 to 75 in good health. CDR3: CASSLGPTKAVEQYF. The CDR3 DNA sequence: TGTGCCAGCAGCCTTGGACCGACAAAAGCTGTCGAGCAGTACTTC.